The entry below describes one T cell receptor beta chain. The antigen is unknown. These data belong to a study of cytomegalovirus exposure and HLA in healthy donors. Both 60 Vbeta primers and 13 Jbeta primers went into the PCR. Assay used: immunoSEQ multiplex PCR; TCRdb lists only in-frame clones, some missing. The sample contains more than 200,000 clones, 83% of which appear only once. The CDR3 length is 13 residues. Looked up from germline, CDR1 is SGHRS and CDR2 is YFSETQ. Unrecorded immune exposure was likely among donors, who were nominally healthy when sampled. The study's findings and limits: Some highly shared sequence variants likely arose as a pipeline artifact. Later analysis suggested links between common viral pathogens and several top significant clusters. Trimming of TCR beta V- and J-genes showed a link, identified in a later analysis, to a missense DCLRE1C variant.

The chain combines TRBV5-1 with TRBJ2-5; D is perhaps TRBD1 (6 bases). The J call is doubtful: the DNA matches TRBJ2-7 better. Sequencing input: PBMCs. The clonotype was recovered from a girl aged 5-17 years in good health and CMV-seronegative. This CDR3 reads CASSLKGDYEQYF. The DNA of the CDR3 is TGCGCCAGCAGCTTGAAGGGGGACTACGAGCAGTACTTC.